The next 32 T cell receptor beta chains were all read from a single sample in a study of monozygotic twins with inflammatory bowel disease. TCRdb re-called the 5' RACE reads; every CDR3 protein appears as one record, without DNA. The ten top clones account for around 2.5%, within a sample of 440,000 or so distinct CDR3 sequences. The sample consisted of blood. The origin of the receptors is a human donor with ulcerative colitis or Crohn's disease, or a healthy co-twin of an affected twin (not recorded which).

V is TRBV12-3 or TRBV12-4 and J is TRBJ2-1; the TCRdb call, TRBD1, lacks DNA for checking. The CDR3 has 14 amino acids. CDR3 amino acids: CASTLDKNYNEQFF.

The chain is built from TRBV6-6 and TRBJ2-3; TCRdb proposes TRBD1, but this gene call is untestable without DNA. Per the germline V gene, CDR1 is MNHNY and CDR2 is SVGAGI (reference sequence). The CDR3 runs to 12 residues. The CDR3: CASSQPWDTQYF.

The chain joins TRBV18 to TRBJ2-6; TCRdb returns TRBD1, unconfirmable since there is no DNA. CDR1 and CDR2 (germline): KGHSH, LQKENI. The CDR3 loop spans 17 amino acids. CDR3 protein: CASSPSRAESGANVLTF.

V usage is TRBV12-3 or TRBV12-4 and J usage is TRBJ2-1; TCRdb reports TRBD1, a call that lacks DNA to check it against. This CDR3 spans 15 amino acids. CDR3: CASSPRGPPVGEQFF.

V and J are TRBV28 and TRBJ2-3; the D call from TCRdb, TRBD2, cannot be confirmed without DNA. CDR1 is MDHEN, CDR2 SYDVKM, per germline. There are 16 residues in the CDR3. The chain's CDR3 is CASSVGTSGSTDTQYF.

V is TRBV5-1 and J is TRBJ2-3; the D call from TCRdb, TRBD1, cannot be confirmed without DNA. The germline gives CDR1 SGHRS, CDR2 YFSETQ. There are 16 residues in the CDR3. This chain's CDR3 is CASSPQGSPSTDTQYF.

The chain recombines TRBV20-1 with TRBJ2-5. CDR3 length equals 12 residues. CDR1 is DFQATT and CDR2 is SNEGSKA in the germline V gene (reference sequence). The CDR3 is CSASTYQETQYF.

This chain uses TRBV5-1 with TRBJ1-4; checking the TCRdb D call of TRBD1 is not possible without DNA. Looked up from germline, CDR1 is SGHRS and CDR2 is YFSETQ. The CDR3 extends over 14 amino acids. This chain's CDR3 is CASSLGQENEKLFF.

The chain links TRBV7-9 to TRBJ1-1; TCRdb's assignment of TRBD1 cannot be checked, as there is no DNA. CDR1 is SEHNR, CDR2 FQNEAQ, per germline (reference sequence). The CDR3 contains 15 residues. The CDR3 loop reads CASGLRAGALTEAFF.

V and J are TRBV10-3 and TRBJ1-2; TCRdb reports TRBD1, a call that lacks DNA to check it against. The CDR3 has 12 residues. Germline CDR1 and CDR2: ENHRY and SYGVKD. This CDR3 reads CATRDNAYGYTF.

This chain links TRBV5-5 with TRBJ2-2; TCRdb names TRBD2, which stays unverified in the absence of DNA. In germline, CDR1 is SGHKS, CDR2 YYEKEE (reference sequence). The CDR3 runs 16 residues. The CDR3: CASSLARTQSTGELFF.

V and J are TRBV18 and TRBJ1-1; TCRdb designates TRBD1, a call that cannot be tested without DNA. Germline assignment: CDR1 KGHSH and CDR2 LQKENI. The CDR3 runs to 15 residues. The CDR3 reads CASSPPDRGRFEAFF.

This sequence joins TRBV5-4 and TRBJ2-7; TCRdb's D call of TRBD2 is untestable without DNA. Germline lookup yields CDR1 SGHNT and CDR2 YYREEE (reference sequence). CDR3 length: 14 amino acids. The CDR3 protein is CASSTTSGTYEQYF.

The chain links TRBV12-3 or TRBV12-4 to TRBJ2-7; the TCRdb call, TRBD1, lacks DNA for checking. The CDR3 length is 13 residues. The CDR3 loop reads CASSPRVTYEQYF.

The chain is built from TRBV10-3 and TRBJ1-1; TCRdb outputs TRBD1, but without DNA this stays unchecked. There are 14 residues in the CDR3. The germline V gene encodes CDR1 ENHRY and CDR2 SYGVKD. CDR3 sequence: CAITTDRGNTEAFF.

The rearrangement uses TRBV28 and TRBJ1-5. CDR1 is MDHEN, CDR2 SYDVKM, per germline. The CDR3 covers 13 residues. CDR3 amino acids: CASSTVANQPQHF.

This CDR3 reads CASSFDGTEAFF. This chain uses TRBV6-2 or TRBV6-3 with TRBJ1-1. CDR1 and CDR2 (germline): MNHEY, SVGEGT. The length of the CDR3 is 12 residues.

The chain links TRBV3-1 to TRBJ2-7; without DNA, the TCRdb call of TRBD2 cannot be checked. The length of the CDR3 is 16 residues. CDR1 is LGHDT, CDR2 YNNKEL, per germline (reference sequence). The CDR3 loop reads CASRGTSGGRSYEQYF.

The chain couples TRBV28 to TRBJ1-6. CDR1 is MDHEN, CDR2 SYDVKM, per germline. This CDR3 contains 12 residues. CDR3 amino acids: CASSRGGSPLHF.

The V and J genes are TRBV9 and TRBJ1-2; the D call from TCRdb, TRBD1, cannot be confirmed without DNA. The CDR3 consists of 15 residues. Germline V gives CDR1 SGDLS, CDR2 YYNGEE. CDR3 residues: CASSAPRDTNYGYTF.

The rearrangement links TRBV24-1 to TRBJ2-3; TCRdb returns TRBD1, unconfirmable since there is no DNA. Germline V gene data show CDR1 as KGHDR and CDR2 as SFDVKD. This CDR3 spans 17 amino acids. CDR3 region: CATSDSGQGAEIDTQYF.

The V gene is TRBV7-9, the J gene TRBJ1-2. The germline V gene encodes CDR1 SEHNR and CDR2 FQNEAQ (reference sequence). CDR3 length equals 11 residues. CDR3 protein: CASSEYYGYTF.

The chain recombines TRBV30 with TRBJ2-7. The CDR3 loop spans 13 amino acids. The germline V gene encodes CDR1 GTSNPN and CDR2 SVGIG (reference sequence). The CDR3 sequence is CAWRGRSYYEQYF.

V is TRBV18 and J is TRBJ1-6; absent DNA, TCRdb's TRBD1 call cannot be checked. This CDR3 has 17 residues. Germline lookup yields CDR1 KGHSH and CDR2 LQKENI. CDR3 region: CASSPVGRASMDSPLHF.

The CDR3: CASSPDAGLGNYEQYF. The rearrangement joins TRBV5-1 to TRBJ2-7. The CDR3 extends over 16 amino acids. Germline lookup yields CDR1 SGHRS and CDR2 YFSETQ. Full variable domain (missing parts from reference TRBV5-1 and TRBJ2-7): KAGVTQTPRYLIKTRGQQVTLSCSPISGHRSVSWYQQTPGQGLQFLFEYFSETQRNKGNFPGRFSGRQFSNSRSEMNVSTLELGDSALYLCASSPDAGLGNYEQYFGPGTRLTVT.

J is TRBJ2-3 and V is TRBV29-1; the D call of TRBD2 rests on TCRdb alone, since no DNA is present to check it. Germline assignment: CDR1 SQVTM and CDR2 ANQGSEA. CDR3 size: 13 residues. The CDR3 here is CSVVQRERDTQYF.

This chain connects TRBV7-2 to TRBJ2-1; the D gene TCRdb calls, TRBD1, cannot be checked with no DNA. The germline gives CDR1 SGHTA, CDR2 FQGNSA. The CDR3 length is 15 residues. CDR3 sequence: CASSPDRAYYNEQFF.

This chain joins TRBV3-1 and TRBJ2-3; the D gene TCRdb calls, TRBD2, cannot be checked with no DNA. The CDR3 has 18 residues. Germline-derived CDR1 and CDR2 are LGHDT and YNNKEL (reference sequence). This CDR3 is CASSRGLAGGKSTDTQYF.

The V gene is TRBV7-7, the J gene TRBJ2-5; lacking DNA, the TRBD1 call made by TCRdb goes unchecked. From germline, CDR1 is SSHAT and CDR2 FNYEAQ (reference sequence). This CDR3 is 16 amino acids long. This chain's CDR3 is CASSRHPRGQRETQYF.

The rearrangement joins TRBV20-1 to TRBJ1-1; with no DNA, the TCRdb D assignment of TRBD1 cannot be verified. This CDR3 has 12 residues. Germline-derived CDR1 and CDR2 are DFQATT and SNEGSKA (reference sequence). The CDR3 region is CSASPMNTEAFF.

This chain uses TRBV20-1 with TRBJ2-5; TCRdb calls TRBD1, which cannot be checked without DNA. CDR3 length: 13 residues. From germline, CDR1 is DFQATT and CDR2 SNEGSKA (reference sequence). The CDR3 sequence: CSARPGFQETQYF.

The rearrangement joins TRBV21-1 to TRBJ1-1. TRBV21-1 is assigned pseudogene status. The CDR3 contains 12 residues. CDR3 amino acids: CAGFVGNTEAFF.